These T cell receptor beta chains were read from a single sample in a study of control samples from healthy donors and cancer patients. Sequenced by immunoSEQ multiplex PCR; TCRdb stores in-frame clones only, minus some. The data contain about 120,000 clones, roughly 90% of them singletons. What was sequenced was PBMCs. The receptors come from an older woman with lung cancer. CDR3s include the opening cysteine and the closing phenylalanine or tryptophan. Fields, in order: D gene, J gene, V gene, clone size, CDR3 DNA, CDR3 protein. The D gene is left open where the match is weak. Part of the rows lack a size; the others show once, few, many or a class for expanded clones.

>TRBD1|TRBJ1-6|TRBV29-1|NA
TGCAGCGTCCTCACAGGGGGCGCGGGTAATTCACCCCTCCACTTT
CSVLTGGAGNSPLHF
>NA|TRBJ1-5|TRBV30|NA
TGTGCCTGGAGTGGACAGTCGTTGGGTAATCAGCCCCAGCATTTT
CAWSGQSLGNQPQHF
>NA|TRBJ2-2|TRBV11-2|NA
TGTGCCAGCAGCTTAGCACCGGGGAACACCGGGGAGCTGTTTTTT
CASSLAPGNTGELFF
>NA|TRBJ1-4|TRBV7-2|NA
TGTGCCAGCCAGGGTGGGGGGCCGAATGAAAAACTGTTTTTT
CASQGGGPNEKLFF
>NA|TRBJ2-3|TRBV30|NA
TGTGCCTGGAGCGGTACTAGCGATACGCAGTATTTT
CAWSGTSDTQYF
>NA|TRBJ2-7|TRBV7-8|NA
TGTGCCAGCAGCCCCAGCAGTACGACCTACGAGCAGTACTTC
CASSPSSTTYEQYF
>NA|TRBJ1-4|TRBV5-6|NA
TGTGCCAGCAGCCGAGAGGCAACTAATGAAAAACTGTTTTTT
CASSREATNEKLFF
>TRBD1|TRBJ1-3|TRBV7-2|NA
TGTGCCAGCAGCTCCGGGACAGGGGGCTCTGGAAACACCATATATTTT
CASSSGTGGSGNTIYF
>NA|TRBJ2-2|TRBV2|NA
TGTGCCAGCAGTGAATGGCAGCCGAACACCGGGGAGCTGTTTTTT
CASSEWQPNTGELFF
>TRBD2|TRBJ2-3|TRBV18|NA
TGTGCCAGCTCACCACCCCTCCTGACTAGCGGGAGGACTGTTACGCAGTATTTT
CASSPPLLTSGRTVTQYF
>TRBD1|TRBJ2-2|TRBV5-1|NA
TGCGCCAGCAGCAACCGGTGGACAGGGAACGCCGGGGAGCTGTTTTTT
CASSNRWTGNAGELFF
>TRBD1|TRBJ1-1|TRBV6-5|NA
TGTGCCAGCAGTCCCCAACAGGGGTTTAAGACTGAAGCTTTCTTT
CASSPQQGFKTEAFF
>TRBD1|TRBJ2-3|TRBV19|NA
TGTGCCAGTAGTATTAACAGGGGTCCCTCTAGCACAGATACGCAGTATTTT
CASSINRGPSSTDTQYF
>NA|TRBJ1-6|TRBV15|once
TGTGCCACCGGACAGCAAAATTCACCCCTCCACTTT
CATGQQNSPLHF
>TRBD2|TRBJ2-1|TRBV7-2|NA
TGTGCCAGCAGCTTAAAGCCAGCGGGAGGATACGGCGATGAGCAGTTCTTC
CASSLKPAGGYGDEQFF
>NA|TRBJ1-1|TRBV7-9|NA
TGTGCCAGCAGCCCGCAGTTAAGGGACACTGAAGCTTTCTTT
CASSPQLRDTEAFF
>TRBD2|TRBJ2-2|TRBV3-1/TRBV3-2|NA
TGTGCCAGCAGCCAGACTAGCGGGAGTCTGGGCGGGGAGCTGTTTTTT
CASSQTSGSLGGELFF
>NA|TRBJ2-1|TRBV4-1|NA
TGCGCCAGCAGCCAGGGGTTACTCGATAGCAATGAGCAGTTCTTC
CASSQGLLDSNEQFF
>NA|TRBJ2-1|TRBV30|NA
TGTGCCTGGAGTCTTACTAGCACCGACAATGAGCAGTTCTTC
CAWSLTSTDNEQFF
>TRBD1|TRBJ1-4|TRBV19|NA
TGTGCCAGTAGTATGAAAGGTGACAGGGTATGGGCAACTAATGAAAAACTGTTTTTT
CASSMKGDRVWATNEKLFF
>NA|TRBJ1-5|TRBV18|NA
TGTGCCAGCTCACCCCAAAGGGACAGCAATCAGCCCCAGCATTTT
CASSPQRDSNQPQHF
>TRBD1|TRBJ1-1|TRBV28|few
TGTGCCAGCAGTGCAGGGGGCATGAACACTGAAGCTTTCTTT
CASSAGGMNTEAFF
>NA|TRBJ2-7|TRBV5-1|NA
TGCGCCAGCAGAATTATCCCGGGGTCTAGGGAGCAGTACTTC
CASRIIPGSREQYF
>NA|TRBJ2-3|TRBV19|NA
TGTGCCAGTAGTCCGCCGTTAAGCACAGATACGCAGTATTTT
CASSPPLSTDTQYF
>NA|TRBJ2-5|TRBV5-4|once
TGTGCCAGCAGCGACAGCGCGTACCAAGAGACCCAGTACTTC
CASSDSAYQETQYF
>NA|TRBJ1-4|TRBV27|NA
TGTGCCAGCAGTTACGGGGGGGGTTTTGAAAAACTGTTTTTT
CASSYGGGFEKLFF
>NA|TRBJ1-5|TRBV6-5|NA
TGTGCCAGCAGTTATTCTACGGGGTTGGGTCAGCCCCAGCATTTT
CASSYSTGLGQPQHF
>TRBD2|TRBJ2-1|TRBV6-5|NA
TGTGCCAGCAGCCAGGGACTAGCGGGAGCTGGTGAGCAGTTCTTC
CASSQGLAGAGEQFF
>TRBD1|TRBJ2-7|TRBV5-6|NA
TGTGCCAGCAGCGTAAGATCCCTGGACAGGGGAATCGAGCAGTACTTC
CASSVRSLDRGIEQYF
>NA|TRBJ2-1|TRBV30|NA
TGTGCCGGGAGGGGGAACGGTAGGAATGAGCAGTTCTTC
CAGRGNGRNEQFF
>NA|TRBJ1-5|TRBV18|NA
TGTGCCAGCTCACCGGGGGGGAATAGCAATCAGCCCCAGCATTTT
CASSPGGNSNQPQHF
>TRBD2|TRBJ2-7|TRBV6-1|NA
TGTGCCAGCAGGGAAGCGGGGGCAGGCTACGAGCAGTACTTC
CASREAGAGYEQYF
>TRBD2|TRBJ2-3|TRBV29-1|NA
TGCAGCGTTGAGGGTCCATTAGCGGGAGGGACTACAGATACGCAGTATTTT
CSVEGPLAGGTTDTQYF
>NA|TRBJ2-1|TRBV5-1|NA
TGCGCCAGCAGCCCGCAGATGACCGTTTACAATGAGCAGTTCTTC
CASSPQMTVYNEQFF
>NA|TRBJ2-2|TRBV5-4|NA
TGTGCCAGCGGAAAGGGACTCCCAAGTGACACCGGGGAGCTGTTTTTT
CASGKGLPSDTGELFF
>NA|TRBJ2-5|TRBV29-1|NA
TGCAGCATCCGTCAGTTGTACCAAGAGACCCAGTACTTC
CSIRQLYQETQYF
>TRBD1|TRBJ2-3|TRBV7-9|NA
TGTGCCAGCAGCCTTAAGACAGGGGCTAGCACAGATACGCAGTATTTT
CASSLKTGASTDTQYF